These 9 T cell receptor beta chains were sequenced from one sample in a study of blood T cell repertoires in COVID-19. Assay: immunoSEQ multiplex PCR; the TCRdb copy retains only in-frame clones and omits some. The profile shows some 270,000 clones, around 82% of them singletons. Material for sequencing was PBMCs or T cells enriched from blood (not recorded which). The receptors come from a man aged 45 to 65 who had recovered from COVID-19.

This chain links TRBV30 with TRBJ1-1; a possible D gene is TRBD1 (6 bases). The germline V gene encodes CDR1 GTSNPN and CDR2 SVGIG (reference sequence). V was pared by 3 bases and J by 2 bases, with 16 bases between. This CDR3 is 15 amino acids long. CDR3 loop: CAWRQWGGHNTEAFF. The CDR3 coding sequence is TGTGCCTGGAGACAATGGGGGGGGCATAACACTGAAGCTTTCTTT.

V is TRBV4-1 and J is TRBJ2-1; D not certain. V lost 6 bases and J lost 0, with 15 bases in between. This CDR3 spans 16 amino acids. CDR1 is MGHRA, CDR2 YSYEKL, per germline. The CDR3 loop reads CASRSTVLSSYNEQFF. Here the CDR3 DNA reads TGCGCCAGCAGATCAACCGTACTTTCCTCCTACAATGAGCAGTTCTTC.

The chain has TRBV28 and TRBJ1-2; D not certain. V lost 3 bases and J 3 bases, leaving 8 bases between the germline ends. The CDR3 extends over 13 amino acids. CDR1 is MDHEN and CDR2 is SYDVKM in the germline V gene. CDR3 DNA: TGTGCCAGCAGTTTGAAGGCGGACTATGGCTACACCTTC. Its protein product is CASSLKADYGYTF.

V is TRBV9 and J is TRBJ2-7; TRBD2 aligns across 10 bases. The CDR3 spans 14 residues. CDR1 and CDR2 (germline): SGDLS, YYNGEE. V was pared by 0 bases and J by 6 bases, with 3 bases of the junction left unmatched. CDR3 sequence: CASSVGASGGEQYF. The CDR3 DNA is TGTGCCAGCAGCGTAGGGGCTAGCGGGGGCGAGCAGTACTTC.

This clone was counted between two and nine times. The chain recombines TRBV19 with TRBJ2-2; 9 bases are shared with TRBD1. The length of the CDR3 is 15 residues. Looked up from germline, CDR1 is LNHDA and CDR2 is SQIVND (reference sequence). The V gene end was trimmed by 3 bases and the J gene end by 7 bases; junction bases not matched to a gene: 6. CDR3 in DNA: TGTGCCAGTAGTATCTACACAGGGGGCGGCGGGGAGCTGTTTTTT. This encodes CASSIYTGGGGELFF.

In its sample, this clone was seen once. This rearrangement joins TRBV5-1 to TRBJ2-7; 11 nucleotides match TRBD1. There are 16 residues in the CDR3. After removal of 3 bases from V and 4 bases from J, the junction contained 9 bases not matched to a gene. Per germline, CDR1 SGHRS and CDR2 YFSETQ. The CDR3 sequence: CASSSVTGTGGYEQYF. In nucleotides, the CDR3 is TGCGCCAGCAGCTCGGTGACCGGGACAGGGGGATACGAGCAGTACTTC.

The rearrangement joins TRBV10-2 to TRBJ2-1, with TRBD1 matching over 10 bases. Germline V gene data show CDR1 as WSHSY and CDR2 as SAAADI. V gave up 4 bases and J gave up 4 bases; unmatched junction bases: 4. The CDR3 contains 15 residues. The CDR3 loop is CASSGRTGGYNEQFF. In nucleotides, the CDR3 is TGCGCCAGCAGTGGGAGGACAGGGGGTTACAATGAGCAGTTCTTC.

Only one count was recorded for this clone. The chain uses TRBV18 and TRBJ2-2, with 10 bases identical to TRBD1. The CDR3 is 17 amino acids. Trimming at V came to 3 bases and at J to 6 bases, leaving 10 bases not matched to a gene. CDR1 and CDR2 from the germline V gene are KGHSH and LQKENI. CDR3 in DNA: TGTGCCAGCTCACCGAGACCGGGACAGGGGAGGCCCGGGGAGCTGTTTTTT. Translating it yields CASSPRPGQGRPGELFF.

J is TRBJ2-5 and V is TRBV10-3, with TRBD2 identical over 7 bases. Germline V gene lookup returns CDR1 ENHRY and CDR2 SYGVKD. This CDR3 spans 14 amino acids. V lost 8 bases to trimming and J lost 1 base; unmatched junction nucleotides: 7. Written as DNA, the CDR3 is TGTGCCATCTCTAGCGGCAAATTCCAAGAGACCCAGTACTTC. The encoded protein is CAISSGKFQETQYF.